One T cell receptor (beta chain) is described in this entry. Only one count was recorded for this clonotype. Its antigen remains undetermined. No much larger clone exists at a distance of one base, and base qualities are not known. On its own, one read is weak support. High-throughput TCR beta sequencing profiled peripheral blood CD8+ and CD4+ T cells from healthy donors, Susac syndrome patients and multiple sclerosis patients. Healthy donors were age- and sex-matched controls. Bulk CD8+ and CD4+ T cells were purified magnetically by negative isolation, whereas CD8+ TEMRA cells were enriched by FACS. Blood was drawn into EDTA tubes, processed within 24 hours, and PBMCs were isolated by density gradient centrifugation. PBMCs intended for TCR sequencing were cryopreserved in liquid nitrogen and were subsequently thawed in a 37 degrees C water bath. A purity of at least 90% was achieved for sorted or isolated CD4+, CD8+ and CD8+ TEMRA cells.

RNA was extracted with the RNeasy kit and about 0.5 to 1 ug was reverse transcribed using random hexamers. The immunoSEQ multiplex PCR assay, covering 54 Vbeta and 13 Jbeta segments, was used to amplify TCR beta CDR3 regions. To correct PCR amplification bias, a synthetic template baseline was used for both primer optimization and computational correction. Regarding the original processing steps: Reads were assigned to V, D and J genes according to IMGT and analyzed in immunoSEQ Analyzer, with only productive sequences retained. Clonality was computed as one minus Shannon entropy normalized by log2 of the number of productive unique sequences. Public and private clones were assessed among the 100 most prevalent clones of each patient and control. Susac-specific clones were defined as absent from healthy and MS cohorts, around 1,000 published viral clones and other ImmuneACCESS disease sequences. TCRdb trimmed the raw reads at Q25, called clones with MiXCR and kept productive beta chains. Identical CDR3 protein sequences are pooled into one entry, listed with their most common genes and DNA. TCRdb assigned the V and J calls; the authors' analysis was not used. This sample lists about 210,000 distinct CDR3 sequences; about 93% were detected once. The top ten clonotypes cover 0.1% of the sample.

The source of the sample is a study of CD8 T cells in Susac syndrome (dated by TCRdb to the late 2010s). Regarding the research as a whole: Repertoire sequencing was used to test whether CD8+ T cell activation and differentiation in Susac syndrome was antigen driven. What the study reported, not specific to this receptor: The study acknowledged that relatively few individuals were included in the TCR sequencing and HLA analysis.

Based on the germline V gene, the CDR1 and CDR2 sequences are SGHTA and FQGTGA. There are 16 amino acids in the CDR3, from cysteine to phenylalanine inclusive. Only CDR3 DNA remains: 48 bases, in frame from the first base. Ends trimmed: V by 5 bases, J by 1 base; bases unmatched to a gene: 8. The TCR was taken from a human donor in good health. Sample: CD4+ T cells from PBMCs. The chain couples TRBV7-3 to TRBJ2-1; a stretch of 7 junction bases matches TRBD2. The CDR3: CASSASGTISYNEQFF. The base sequence is TGTGCCAGCAGCGCCTCCGGGACTATATCCTACAATGAGCAGTTCTTC.